The 5 T cell receptor beta chains below all came from one sample that was sequenced in a study of T cell repertoires in cytomegalovirus infection. TCRdb used MiXCR to reprocess the reads, holding one entry per CDR3 protein. The table has some 300,000 distinct CDR3 sequences, roughly a tenth seen once; the top ten hold around 2.6%. Source material: PBMCs. The receptors were gathered from a human donor in good health (CMV status not recorded). Some clones in this sample may be carry-over from other donors' samples.

This clonotype has a count of ten or more. The V and J genes are TRBV20-1 and TRBJ1-1; 9 bases match TRBD1. Trimming at V came to 2 bases and at J to 5 bases, leaving 3 bases not matched to a gene. Germline V gene lookup returns CDR1 DFQATT and CDR2 SNEGSKA (reference sequence). The length of the CDR3 is 13 residues. CDR3 sequence (DNA): TGCAGTGCTAGACCAGACAGGGGGACTGAAGCTTTCTTT. It encodes CSARPDRGTEAFF.

This clonotype has a count of ten or more. The chain links TRBV10-2 to TRBJ2-1, with D possibly called TRBD1 or TRBD2 (5 bases each). CDR1 is WSHSY, CDR2 SAAADI, per germline. The CDR3 covers 15 residues. V was trimmed by 4 bases and J by 4 bases, leaving 14 bases between them. Here the CDR3 reads CASSGGNLGYNEQFF. In DNA form, the CDR3 reads TGCGCCAGCAGTGGGGGGAACTTGGGGTACAATGAGCAGTTCTTC.

In this sample, this clonotype turned up many times. The chain joins TRBV7-8 to TRBJ1-5, with D unclear. The CDR3 spans 16 residues. Germline assignment: CDR1 SGHVS and CDR2 FQNEAQ. V was shortened by 3 bases and J by 6 bases, with 18 bases between the two germline ends. Written as DNA, the CDR3 is TGTGCCAGCAGCTTTACCTCGACAATGTCCGGTCAGCCCCAGCATTTT. Protein sequence: CASSFTSTMSGQPQHF.

This clonotype was recorded many times. The rearrangement uses TRBV3-1 and TRBJ1-5; D is unclear. This CDR3 is built from 15 residues. V was clipped by 0 bases and J by 3 bases, with 9 bases between them. Germline V CDR1 and CDR2: LGHDT, YNNKEL (reference sequence). CDR3 protein: CASSQDHQNNQPQHF. In DNA, the CDR3 is TGTGCCAGCAGCCAAGATCACCAGAACAATCAGCCCCAGCATTTT.

In its sample, this clonotype was seen many times. This chain connects TRBV5-6 to TRBJ2-2; maybe TRBD2 (7 bases). The germline V gene encodes CDR1 SGHDT and CDR2 YYEEEE. Trimming stripped 2 bases from V and 7 bases from J, with 15 bases between. The CDR3 runs to 15 residues. The CDR3 DNA reads as TGTGCCAGCAGCTTAGGGGGGGCCCGAAGCGGGGAGCTGTTTTTT. The encoded protein is CASSLGGARSGELFF.